The clone carrying this T cell receptor (beta chain) turned up a few times. Trimming stripped 2 bases from V and 4 bases from J, with 17 bases between. The germline CDR1 and CDR2 sequences are MNHNY and SVGAGI (reference sequence). This CDR3 contains 16 residues. The data derive from a study of blood T cells in healthy people across ages. Primers used in a second PCR of about 7 to 12 cycles were a sample-barcoded 5' primer and a J-beta primer mix. MiXCR, run by TCRdb on the 5' RACE reads, gives a single entry per CDR3 protein. The table records 650,000 to 700,000 distinct CDR3 sequences, 40% to 65% of them present only once.

The sequenced sample consisted of blood. The rearrangement uses TRBV6-6 and TRBJ1-1; perhaps TRBD1 as D (6 bases). The receptor's source is a woman aged 80 or older in good health. CDR3 region: CASSYLQGRSGTEAFF. CDR3 DNA: TGTGCCAGCAGTTACCTCCAGGGGCGGTCGGGCACTGAAGCTTTCTTT.